Following are 10 T cell receptor beta chains from one sample sequenced in a study of T cell changes during pregnancy in multiple sclerosis. Profiled with immunoSEQ multiplex PCR; TCRdb holds only in-frame clones, not every one. The sample holds about 130,000 clones, about 96% seen once. The material sequenced was peripheral blood, taken after pregnancy. These receptors were collected from a female donor with multiple sclerosis, enrolled in a pregnancy study.

This rearrangement joins TRBV28 to TRBJ1-5; 7 positions agree with TRBD1. Germline V lookup: CDR1 MDHEN, CDR2 SYDVKM. V lost 6 bases and J lost 5; bases outside the gene matches: 10. The CDR3 totals 15 residues. As DNA, the CDR3 is TGTGCCAGCAGGCCCGACAGGGCTCGGGATCAGCCCCAGCATTTT. Translated: CASRPDRARDQPQHF.

The rearrangement uses TRBV5-1 and TRBJ2-4; 7 bases are shared with TRBD1. The germline CDR1 and CDR2 sequences are SGHRS and YFSETQ. The CDR3 sequence is 15 residues long. V was clipped by 4 bases and J by 0 bases; unmatched bases: 4. The DNA for the CDR3 is TGCGCCAGCAGCGTAGGACAGGTAGCCAAAAACATTCAGTACTTC. The encoded protein is CASSVGQVAKNIQYF.

The rearrangement links TRBV19 to TRBJ1-2; the D gene is possibly TRBD1 (5 bases). CDR1 is LNHDA, CDR2 SQIVND, per germline (reference sequence). The CDR3 covers 11 residues. Deletions cut 4 bases from V and 5 bases from J, with 5 bases between. CDR3 region: CASSTGYGYTF. The DNA of the CDR3 is TGTGCCAGTAGTACAGGGTATGGCTACACCTTC.

Only a few counts were recorded for this clone. The chain is built from TRBV28 and TRBJ2-1, with 8 bases aligning to TRBD2. The CDR3 spans 14 residues. Germline V lookup: CDR1 MDHEN, CDR2 SYDVKM. V lost 9 bases, J lost 6 bases, and 10 bases stayed unmatched. CDR3 protein: CASRSGSISNEQFF. CDR3 DNA sequence: TGTGCCAGTCGGAGCGGGAGCATATCCAATGAGCAGTTCTTC.

V usage is TRBV5-5 and J usage is TRBJ1-1; 7 bases line up with TRBD1. Losses at the gene ends were 0 bases for V and 6 bases for J; bases not matched to a gene: 5. Looked up from germline, CDR1 is SGHKS and CDR2 is YYEKEE (reference sequence). The CDR3 totals 14 residues. The CDR3 DNA reads TGTGCCAGCAGCTTGGCCGCAGGGGGACCTGAAGCTTTCTTT. Its protein product is CASSLAAGGPEAFF.

V gene TRBV21-1 combines with J gene TRBJ2-2; the listed D gene, TRBD2, was not tested against the DNA. TRBV21-1 is deemed a pseudogene. The CDR3 is made up of 15 amino acids. This CDR3 is CASSKWRGYTGELFF. CDR3 DNA sequence: TGTGCCAGCAGCAAATGGAGGGGTTACACCGGGGAGCTGTTTTTT.

The chain combines TRBV2 with TRBJ2-1; 10 bases are shared with TRBD1. Germline values: CDR1 SNHLY, CDR2 FYNNEI. The junction had 1 base not matched to a gene; V was cut back by 2 bases and J by 6 bases. The CDR3 has 14 amino acids. The CDR3 DNA reads TGTGCCAGCAGTGAATGGGACAGGGGCAATGAGCAGTTCTTC. Its translation is CASSEWDRGNEQFF. The full variable domain, in which reference TRBV2 and TRBJ2-1 provide the parts outside the CDR3, is EPEVTQTPSHQVTQMGQEVILRCVPISNHLYFYWYRQILGQKVEFLVSFYNNEISEKSEIFDDQFSVERPDGSNFTLKIRSTKLEDSAMYFCASSEWDRGNEQFFGPGTRLTVL.

This chain uses TRBV4-3 with TRBJ1-2; 9 bases align to TRBD1. The germline gives CDR1 LGHNA, CDR2 YSLEER. This CDR3 contains 15 residues. The V and J ends lost 3 bases and 4 bases, in that order; junction bases with no gene match: 6. The CDR3 is CASSQLTGGSYGYTF. For the CDR3, the DNA is TGCGCCAGCAGCCAGCTGACAGGGGGGAGCTATGGCTACACCTTC.

The chain joins TRBV28 to TRBJ1-3; no definite D call. Germline lookup yields CDR1 MDHEN and CDR2 SYDVKM. Trimming took 2 bases from V and 3 from J, leaving 11 bases between them. The CDR3 totals 15 residues. The CDR3 protein is CASSLGRTGGNTIYF. The CDR3 nucleotides read TGTGCCAGCAGTTTAGGCCGGACTGGTGGAAACACCATATATTTT.

This clone turned up a few times. The chain is built from TRBV27 and TRBJ1-1, with D possibly matching TRBD1 (5 bases). In germline, CDR1 is MNHEY, CDR2 SMNVEV (reference sequence). Trimming left V 2 bases short and J 1 base short, with 11 bases between. The CDR3 has 15 amino acids. The CDR3 bases are TGTGCCAGCAGTTTAAGAGGACACCAGAACACTGAAGCTTTCTTT. Translating it yields CASSLRGHQNTEAFF.